The TCR beta chain described here comes from a study of shared clonotypes between healthy human individuals. Study-wide results and limits: Only blood was sampled, and tissue TCR repertoires likely differ from blood ones.

Splitting of CD4+ cells produced CD45RA+ naive and CD45RA-negative memory subsets. Comments on this clone: No antigen is known for it.

The method was immunoSEQ multiplex PCR; TCRdb's version includes in-frame clones alone and lacks a portion of them. The table records roughly 2,500,000 clones, more than 85% of them present only once. CDR1 is MNHEY and CDR2 is SVGAGI in the germline V gene. The CDR3 covers 14 residues. The ends were cut back, 4 bases at V and 7 bases at J, with 14 bases in the middle. This clonotype originated in a man younger than 35 in good health. Some clones in this sample may be carry-over from other donors' samples. V and J are TRBV6-5 and TRBJ2-1; no definite D call. Sequencing was done on a sample of naive CD4+ T cells from PBMCs. The subset was: CD45RA+ positively selected. CDR3 in DNA: TGTGCCAGCAGTTCGGAGAAAGGATGGAATGAGCAGTTCTTC. Its translation is CASSSEKGWNEQFF.